This T cell receptor beta chain appears in the sequencing data of a study of PD-1 blockade in classical Hodgkin lymphoma. Data came from immunoSEQ multiplex PCR; TCRdb stores just in-frame clones and leaves some out. The table has almost 8,500 clones, roughly four fifths seen once; the top ten hold about a quarter. Time point here: cycle 4 day 1 (C4D1), after five to seven weeks of nivolumab. Exposure to brentuximab vedotin varied, and each patient had relapsed following autologous stem cell transplantation. Magnetic negative selection was used to purify CD8+ T cells from thawed PBMCs. Overall study results and limits: The authors excluded patients who started nivolumab under 1 year after ASCT.

Germline V gene lookup returns CDR1 SEHNR and CDR2 FQNEAQ (reference sequence). The CDR3 runs to 14 residues. V dropped 0 bases and J dropped 4 bases, with 9 bases sitting between them. This clone occurred a few times. Its antigen is currently unknown. The chain links TRBV7-9 to TRBJ1-2; D uncertain. This TCR came from a human donor with classical Hodgkin lymphoma. Sequenced material: CD8+ T cells from blood, taken before the fourth cycle of nivolumab. Written as DNA, the CDR3 is TGTGCCAGCAGCTTAGCCGGAGATATCTATGGCTACACCTTC. Its translation: CASSLAGDIYGYTF.